The 2 T cell receptor beta chains below all came from one sample that was sequenced in a study of cytomegalovirus exposure and HLA in healthy donors. The PCR contained 60 Vbeta and 13 Jbeta primers. The method was immunoSEQ multiplex PCR; TCRdb's version includes in-frame clones alone and lacks a portion of them. Here the sample spans approximately 89,000 clones, under 80% being singletons. Material: PBMCs. Receptors were obtained from a young man in good health and CMV-seropositive.

This clone appeared a few times. V gene TRBV7-2 combines with J gene TRBJ1-1; 8 positions match TRBD1. The CDR3 extends over 14 amino acids. CDR1 and CDR2 from the germline V gene are SGHTA and FQGNSA. The junction had 10 bases not matched to a gene; V was cut back by 3 bases and J by 10 bases. CDR3 in DNA: TGTGCCAGCAGCTTCGATAGACAGGGGATCTTAGCTTTCTTT. It yields the protein CASSFDRQGILAFF.

The CDR3 is CASSPQGEGAYNEQFF. CDR3 nucleotides: TGCGCCAGCAGCCCTCAGGGGGAAGGCGCCTACAATGAGCAGTTCTTC. V usage is TRBV5-1 and J usage is TRBJ2-1; 7 nucleotides align to TRBD1. The CDR3 consists of 16 residues. V was pared by 4 bases and J by 2 bases, with 9 bases of the junction left unmatched. CDR1 SGHRS and CDR2 YFSETQ come from the germline V gene.